This TCR beta chain was identified in a study of CD8+CD57+ T cells in acquired aplastic anemia. Germline CDR1 SGHVS, CDR2 FQNEAQ. The CDR3 region is 13 residues in length, termini included. In the case of this clonotype: The missing conserved phenylalanine or tryptophan at the end of this CDR3 makes a read error likely. No DNA is shown, since the ends of the CDR3 on it are uncertain; the CDR3 is the one TCRdb lists.

Selection for sequencing was limited to patients who had shown CD8+CD57+ cell expansion by flow cytometry. Template material for TCR beta VDJ and CDR3 profiling consisted of genomic DNA. TCRdb recomputed calls from the reads with MiXCR, one row per CDR3 protein. The table lists a few hundred thousand distinct CDR3 sequences, around 82% of them singletons, with about 41% in the top ten. The rearrangement links TRBV7-8 to TRBJ2-3; TRBD1 is taken as the D call from the table, unchecked against the DNA. This TCR was recovered from a human donor with aplastic anemia. What was sequenced was sorted CD4+, CD8+, or CD8+CD57+ T cells (not recorded which) from PBMCs. The CDR3 loop reads CASSYHRDGTALS.